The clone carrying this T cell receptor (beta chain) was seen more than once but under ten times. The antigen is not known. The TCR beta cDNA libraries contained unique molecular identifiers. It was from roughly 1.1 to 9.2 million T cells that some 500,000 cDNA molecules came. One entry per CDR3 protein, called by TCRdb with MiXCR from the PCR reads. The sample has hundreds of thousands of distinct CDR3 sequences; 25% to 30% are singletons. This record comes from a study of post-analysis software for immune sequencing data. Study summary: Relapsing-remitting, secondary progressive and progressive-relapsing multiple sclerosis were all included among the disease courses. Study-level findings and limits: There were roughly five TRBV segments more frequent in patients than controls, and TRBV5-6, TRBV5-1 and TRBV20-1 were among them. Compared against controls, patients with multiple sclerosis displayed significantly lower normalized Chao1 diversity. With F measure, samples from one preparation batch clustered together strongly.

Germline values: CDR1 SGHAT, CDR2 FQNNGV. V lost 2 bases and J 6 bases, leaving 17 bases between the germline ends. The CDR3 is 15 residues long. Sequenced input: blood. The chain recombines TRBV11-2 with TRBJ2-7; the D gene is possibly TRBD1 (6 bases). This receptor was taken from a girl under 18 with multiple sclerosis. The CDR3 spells CASSLIEGGRGEQYF. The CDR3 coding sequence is TGTGCCAGCAGCTTAATAGAAGGGGGACGGGGCGAGCAGTACTTC.